This T cell receptor beta chain was sequenced in a study of blood T cell repertoires in COVID-19. Study details: T cells, B-cell-depleted T cells, or PBMCs supplied cDNA or gDNA.

Which cohort a participant joined came from the clinical history participants gave. Trimming left V 5 bases short and J 2 bases short, with 18 bases between. The CDR3 is made up of 16 amino acids. Germline assignment: CDR1 SGHTA and CDR2 FQGNSA. Authors' methods: Amplified reference gene primers provided the basis for estimating nucleated cell counts. TCRdb's copy holds only in-frame clones and misses some; the assay was immunoSEQ multiplex PCR. That table gives V, J and clone size, and the DNA gave D and trimming. The data hold over 200,000 clones, with 70% to 90% observed a single time. The clonotype originates from a woman aged 45-59 years in a cohort exposed to, infected with or recovered from COVID-19 (not recorded which). Input material: PBMCs or T cells enriched from blood (not recorded which). The chain combines TRBV7-2 with TRBJ1-2, with a possible D match to TRBD1 (5 bases). The DNA of the CDR3 is TGTGCCAGCAGCCGTAGGGCGGGGGGACCAAACTATGGCTACACCTTC. It yields the protein CASSRRAGGPNYGYTF.